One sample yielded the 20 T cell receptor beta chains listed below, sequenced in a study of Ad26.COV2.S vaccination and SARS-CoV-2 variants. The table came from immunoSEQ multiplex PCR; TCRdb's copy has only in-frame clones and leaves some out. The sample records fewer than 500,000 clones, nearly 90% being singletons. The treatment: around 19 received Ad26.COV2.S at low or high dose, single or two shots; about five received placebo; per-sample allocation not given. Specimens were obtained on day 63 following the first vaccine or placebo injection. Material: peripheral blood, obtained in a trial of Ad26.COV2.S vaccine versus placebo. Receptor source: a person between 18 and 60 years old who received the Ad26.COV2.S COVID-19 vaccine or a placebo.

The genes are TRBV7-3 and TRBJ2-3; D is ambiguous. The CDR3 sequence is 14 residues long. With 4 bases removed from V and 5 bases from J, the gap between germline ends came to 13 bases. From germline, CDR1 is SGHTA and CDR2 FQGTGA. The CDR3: CASSSNPWGDTQYF. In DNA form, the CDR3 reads TGTGCCAGCAGCTCCAACCCATGGGGAGATACGCAGTATTTT.

The CDR3 sequence: CASTPLGEGDQPQHF. As DNA, the CDR3 is TGTGCCAGCACCCCTTTAGGAGAGGGGGATCAGCCCCAGCATTTT. The chain combines TRBV27 with TRBJ1-5, with D perhaps matching TRBD1 (6 bases). Germline values: CDR1 MNHEY, CDR2 SMNVEV (reference sequence). Trimming shortened V by 7 bases and J by 5 bases, and 18 bases separated the two germline ends. The CDR3 length is 15 residues.

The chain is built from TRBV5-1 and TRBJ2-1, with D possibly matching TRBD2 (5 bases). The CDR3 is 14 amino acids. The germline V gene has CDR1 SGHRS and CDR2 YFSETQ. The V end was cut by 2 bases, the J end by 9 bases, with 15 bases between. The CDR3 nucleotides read TGCGCCAGCAGCTTAATAGGAGAGGGTCGTGAGCAGTTCTTC. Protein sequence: CASSLIGEGREQFF.

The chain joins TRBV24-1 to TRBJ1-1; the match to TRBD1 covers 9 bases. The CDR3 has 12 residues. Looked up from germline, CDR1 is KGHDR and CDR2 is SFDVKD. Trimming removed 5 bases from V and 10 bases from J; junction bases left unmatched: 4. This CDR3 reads CATSGGTGTAFF. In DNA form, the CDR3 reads TGTGCCACCAGTGGCGGGACAGGGACAGCTTTCTTT.

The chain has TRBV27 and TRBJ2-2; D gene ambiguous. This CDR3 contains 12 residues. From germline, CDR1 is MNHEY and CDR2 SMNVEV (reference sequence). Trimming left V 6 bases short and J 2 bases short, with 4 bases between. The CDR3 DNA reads TGTGCCAGCAGGGTAAACACCGGGGAGCTGTTTTTT. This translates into CASRVNTGELFF.

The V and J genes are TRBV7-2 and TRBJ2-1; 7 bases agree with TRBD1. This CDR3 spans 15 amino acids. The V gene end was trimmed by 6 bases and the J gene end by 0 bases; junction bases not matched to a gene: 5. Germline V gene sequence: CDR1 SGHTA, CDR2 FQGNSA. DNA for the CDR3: TGTGCCAGCAGACAGGACAGGAGCTCCTACAATGAGCAGTTCTTC. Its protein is CASRQDRSSYNEQFF.

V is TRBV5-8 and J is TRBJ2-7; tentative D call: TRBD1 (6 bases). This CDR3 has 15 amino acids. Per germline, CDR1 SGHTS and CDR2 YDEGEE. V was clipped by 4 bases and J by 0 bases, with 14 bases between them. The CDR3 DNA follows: TGTGCCAGCAGCGAGTGGGACATACCCTCCTACGAGCAGTACTTC. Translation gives CASSEWDIPSYEQYF.

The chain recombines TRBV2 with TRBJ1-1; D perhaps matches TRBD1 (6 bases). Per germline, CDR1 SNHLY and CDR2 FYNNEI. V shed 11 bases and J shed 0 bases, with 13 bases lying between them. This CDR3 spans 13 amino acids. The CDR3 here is CAEGGGVNTEAFF. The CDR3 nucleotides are TGTGCCGAAGGGGGGGGCGTGAACACTGAAGCTTTCTTT.

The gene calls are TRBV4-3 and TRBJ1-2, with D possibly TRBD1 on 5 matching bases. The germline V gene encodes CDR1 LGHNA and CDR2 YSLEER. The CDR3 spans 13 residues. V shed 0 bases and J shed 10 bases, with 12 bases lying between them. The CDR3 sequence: CASSQESAGHYTF. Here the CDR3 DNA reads TGCGCCAGCAGCCAAGAATCGGCAGGGCACTACACCTTC.

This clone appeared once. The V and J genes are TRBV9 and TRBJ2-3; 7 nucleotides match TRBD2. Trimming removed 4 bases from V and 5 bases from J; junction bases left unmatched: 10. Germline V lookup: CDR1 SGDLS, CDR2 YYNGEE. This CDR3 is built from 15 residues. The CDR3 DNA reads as TGTGCCAGCAGCTCAGGACTGGGAGGGGAAGATACGCAGTATTTT. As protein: CASSSGLGGEDTQYF.

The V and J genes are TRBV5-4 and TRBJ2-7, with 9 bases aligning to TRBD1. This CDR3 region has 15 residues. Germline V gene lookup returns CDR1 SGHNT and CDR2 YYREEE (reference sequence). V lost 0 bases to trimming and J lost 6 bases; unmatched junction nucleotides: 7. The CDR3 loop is CASSLVGQGRREQYF. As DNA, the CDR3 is TGTGCCAGCAGCTTGGTGGGACAGGGTCGACGCGAGCAGTACTTC. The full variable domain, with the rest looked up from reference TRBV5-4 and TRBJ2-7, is ETGVTQSPTHLIKTRGQQVTLRCSSQSGHNTVSWYQQALGQGPQFIFQYYREEENGRGNFPPRFSGLQFPNYSSELNVNALELDDSALYLCASSLVGQGRREQYFGPGTRLTVT.

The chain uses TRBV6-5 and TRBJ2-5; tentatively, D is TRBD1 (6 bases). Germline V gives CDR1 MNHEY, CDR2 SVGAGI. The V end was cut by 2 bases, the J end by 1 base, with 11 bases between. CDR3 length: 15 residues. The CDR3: CASSYGGEIQETQYF. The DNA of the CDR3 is TGTGCCAGCAGTTACGGGGGCGAAATCCAAGAGACCCAGTACTTC.

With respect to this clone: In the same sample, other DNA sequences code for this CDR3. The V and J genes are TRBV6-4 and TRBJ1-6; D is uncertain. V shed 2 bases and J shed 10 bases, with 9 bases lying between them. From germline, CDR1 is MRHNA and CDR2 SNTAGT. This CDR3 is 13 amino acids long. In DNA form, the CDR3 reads TGTGCCAGCAGTGACAGGGTTGGGTCACCCCTCCACTTT. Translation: CASSDRVGSPLHF.

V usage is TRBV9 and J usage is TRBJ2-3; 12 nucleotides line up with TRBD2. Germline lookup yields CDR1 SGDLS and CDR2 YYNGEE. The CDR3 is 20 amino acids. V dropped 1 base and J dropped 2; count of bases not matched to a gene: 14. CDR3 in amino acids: CASSVSPTSGGPLITDTQYF. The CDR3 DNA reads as TGTGCCAGCAGCGTAAGTCCGACTAGCGGGGGACCTCTAATCACAGATACGCAGTATTTT.

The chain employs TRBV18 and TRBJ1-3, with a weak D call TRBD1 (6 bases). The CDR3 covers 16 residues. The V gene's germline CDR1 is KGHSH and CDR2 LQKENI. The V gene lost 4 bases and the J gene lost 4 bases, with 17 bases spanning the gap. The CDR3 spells CASSRKPDRSGNTIYF. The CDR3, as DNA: TGTGCCAGCTCACGAAAGCCCGACAGGAGCGGAAACACCATATATTTT.

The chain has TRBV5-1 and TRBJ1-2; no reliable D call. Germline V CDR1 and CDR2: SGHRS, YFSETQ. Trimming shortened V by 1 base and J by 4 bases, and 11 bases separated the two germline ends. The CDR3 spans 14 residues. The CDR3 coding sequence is TGCGCCAGCAGCTTGATGGCCGAGGGCTATGGCTACACCTTC. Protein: CASSLMAEGYGYTF.

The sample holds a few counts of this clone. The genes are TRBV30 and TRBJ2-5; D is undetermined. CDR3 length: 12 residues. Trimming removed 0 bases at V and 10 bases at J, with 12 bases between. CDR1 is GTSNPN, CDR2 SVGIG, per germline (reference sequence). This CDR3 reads CAWSVLSTFQYF. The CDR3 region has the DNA TGTGCCTGGAGTGTTTTGTCAACCTTCCAGTACTTC.

This CDR3 is CASSLAVGQTNTEAFF. CDR3 DNA sequence: TGCGCCAGCAGCTTGGCCGTCGGACAGACGAACACTGAAGCTTTCTTT. The chain uses TRBV5-1 and TRBJ1-1; weak D call: TRBD1 (6 bases). V was shortened by 0 bases and J by 1 base, with 13 bases between the two germline ends. CDR1 and CDR2 from the germline V gene are SGHRS and YFSETQ. The CDR3 has 16 residues.

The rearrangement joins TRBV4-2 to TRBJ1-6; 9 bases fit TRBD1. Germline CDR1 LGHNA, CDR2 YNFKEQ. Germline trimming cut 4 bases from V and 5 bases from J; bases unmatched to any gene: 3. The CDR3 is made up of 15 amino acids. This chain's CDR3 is CASSRRTGDNSPLHF. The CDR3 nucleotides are TGTGCCAGCAGCCGGCGGACAGGGGATAATTCACCCCTCCACTTT.

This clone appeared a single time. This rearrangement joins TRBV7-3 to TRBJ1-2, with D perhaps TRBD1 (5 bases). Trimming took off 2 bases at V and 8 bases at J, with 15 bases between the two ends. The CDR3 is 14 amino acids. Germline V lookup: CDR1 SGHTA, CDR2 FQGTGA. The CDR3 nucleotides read TGTGCCAGCAGCTTAGTCCCAGGGATGGACGGCTACACCTTC. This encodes CASSLVPGMDGYTF.